Below, one TCR beta chain is given with its context. This record belongs to a study of blood T cell repertoires in COVID-19. Trimming removed 8 bases from V and 0 bases from J; junction bases left unmatched: 3. The V gene's germline CDR1 is SEHNR and CDR2 FQNEAQ (reference sequence). The CDR3 totals 16 residues. As originally analysed: Amplification with reference gene primers provided the estimates of nucleated cell counts. Method: immunoSEQ multiplex PCR; TCRdb's copy keeps in-frame clones and lacks some. That table is the source of V, J and clone size, and D and trimming were worked out from the DNA. The sample consists of over 100,000 clones, roughly nine tenths of them appearing once.

The rearrangement links TRBV7-9 to TRBJ1-6, with 11 bases that match TRBD1. Sample: peripheral blood. The sequence was obtained from a human donor in a cohort sampled during active COVID-19. The CDR3 DNA is TGTGCCAGCGGGACAGGGGGGAGCTCCTATAATTCACCCCTCCACTTT. This encodes CASGTGGSSYNSPLHF.